A single sample is the source of the 6 T cell receptor beta chains below, sequenced in a study of cytomegalovirus exposure and HLA in healthy donors. In the PCR, 60 Vbeta and 13 Jbeta primers were used. Only in-frame clones appear in the TCRdb table, and some are missing; sequencing was by immunoSEQ multiplex PCR. The data hold roughly 120,000 clones, with 73% observed a single time. Sequencing input: PBMCs. The receptor source for this set is a woman aged 40 to 55 in good health and CMV-seropositive.

The gene calls are TRBV19 and TRBJ1-1, with D perhaps matching TRBD1 (5 bases). Trimming stripped 5 bases from V and 12 bases from J, with 19 bases between. The CDR3 consists of 13 residues. CDR1 LNHDA and CDR2 SQIVND come from the germline V gene (reference sequence). Written as DNA, the CDR3 is TGTGCCAGTAGTGCGGGGCCGGGAACTCGGCCTTTCTTT. This sequence encodes CASSAGPGTRPFF.

This chain joins TRBV30 and TRBJ1-1; D unclear. Germline V lookup: CDR1 GTSNPN, CDR2 SVGIG (reference sequence). The CDR3 has 12 residues. V lost 0 bases and J lost 3, with 5 bases in between. CDR3 protein: CAWSVGDTEAFF. In DNA, the CDR3 is TGTGCCTGGAGTGTCGGGGACACTGAAGCTTTCTTT.

The chain uses TRBV28 and TRBJ1-5, with a possible D match to TRBD1 (6 bases). Trimming left V 2 bases short and J 1 base short, with 9 bases between. This CDR3 contains 15 residues. The germline V gene has CDR1 MDHEN and CDR2 SYDVKM. The chain's CDR3 is CASSLTGTSNQPQHF. The CDR3, as DNA: TGTGCCAGCAGTTTAACAGGGACGAGCAATCAGCCCCAGCATTTT. Supplemented by reference TRBV28 and TRBJ1-5, the full variable domain reads DVKVTQSSRYLVKRTGEKVFLECVQDMDHENMFWYRQDPGLGLRLIYFSYDVKMKEKGDIPEGYSVSREKKERFSLILESASTNQTSMYLCASSLTGTSNQPQHFGDGTRLSIL.

This sequence joins TRBV6-4 and TRBJ2-7, with 10 nucleotides matching TRBD1. The V segment lost 0 bases and the J segment 2 bases; nucleotides outside the gene matches: 4. The CDR3 contains 16 residues. Germline V gene lookup returns CDR1 MRHNA and CDR2 SNTAGT. For the CDR3, the DNA is TGTGCCAGCAGTGACTCTATCGGGACAGGGGCCTACGAGCAGTACTTC. Its protein is CASSDSIGTGAYEQYF.

The chain combines TRBV27 with TRBJ2-2, with D perhaps matching TRBD2 (5 bases). Germline lookup yields CDR1 MNHEY and CDR2 SMNVEV (reference sequence). Trimming left V 8 bases short and J 6 bases short, with 19 bases between. The CDR3 is 15 amino acids. For the CDR3, the DNA is TGTGCCAGCTCCCCTTCGACGGGGTCGGCCGGGGAGCTGTTTTTT. Translation gives CASSPSTGSAGELFF.

The chain is built from TRBV19 and TRBJ1-3, with D possibly being TRBD1 (5 bases). V lost 4 bases, J lost 4 bases, and 14 bases lay in between. The length of the CDR3 is 15 residues. Germline V gene lookup returns CDR1 LNHDA and CDR2 SQIVND (reference sequence). The CDR3 loop is CASSTSGTAGNTIYF. DNA for the CDR3: TGTGCCAGTAGTACGAGCGGGACGGCGGGAAACACCATATATTTT.